This T cell receptor beta chain is drawn from a study of beta chain features in type 1 diabetes. This clone was recorded a few times. The entirety of the isolated RNA underwent reverse transcription, so expressed TCRB transcripts were sequenced. Here immunoSEQ multiplex PCR was the method, and the copy in TCRdb shows in-frame clones only, minus some. In the table there are just over 600,000 clones, around a sixth of which are singletons. The CDR3 runs 15 residues. Germline V gene data show CDR1 as SGHVS and CDR2 as FNYEAQ. Trimming at V came to 2 bases and at J to 3 bases, leaving 2 bases not matched to a gene.

The chain combines TRBV7-6 with TRBJ2-1; 9 bases match TRBD1. This TCR came from a man between 18 and 35 years old in good health. The sequencing input was naive CD4+ T cells from blood. The CDR3 nucleotides read TGTGCCAGCAGCTTACCGGGACAGGGCTACAATGAGCAGTTCTTC. It is translated as CASSLPGQGYNEQFF.